These 12 T cell receptor beta chains were sequenced from one sample in a study of cytomegalovirus exposure and HLA in healthy donors. PCR involved 60 Vbeta and 13 Jbeta primers. Libraries were prepared by immunoSEQ multiplex PCR; TCRdb keeps only in-frame clonotypes and omits some of them. Of about 150,000 clones in the sample, roughly four fifths were seen once. Sequencing was done on a sample of PBMCs. All receptors derive from a young man in good health and CMV-seronegative.

This rearrangement joins TRBV4-1 to TRBJ2-7; TRBD1 is a possible D gene (6 bases). The CDR3 loop spans 14 amino acids. The V gene's germline CDR1 is MGHRA and CDR2 YSYEKL. Trimming pared 1 base from V and 2 bases from J, leaving 9 bases between. Here the CDR3 reads CASSQVDRAYEQYF. CDR3 bases: TGCGCCAGCAGCCAAGTGGACAGAGCCTACGAGCAGTACTTC.

CDR3 sequence: CASSYRSTGELFF. For the CDR3, the DNA is TGTGCCAGCAGCTACCGGAGCACCGGGGAGCTGTTTTTT. The chain employs TRBV6-5 and TRBJ2-2; no reliable D call. CDR1 is MNHEY, CDR2 SVGAGI, per germline. There are 13 residues in the CDR3. The V gene lost 6 bases and the J gene lost 4 bases, with 9 bases spanning the gap.

The rearrangement uses TRBV28 and TRBJ2-1; 8 nucleotides line up with TRBD2. This CDR3 has 16 amino acids. Germline V lookup: CDR1 MDHEN, CDR2 SYDVKM. With V trimmed by 4 bases and J by 8 bases, 13 bases remained unmatched. CDR3 in amino acids: CASSSSFGRGPHEQFF. CDR3 coding DNA: TGTGCCAGCAGTTCTTCTTTCGGGAGGGGCCCCCATGAGCAGTTCTTC.

This rearrangement joins TRBV6-5 to TRBJ2-3, with 14 positions matching TRBD2. Germline V gene data show CDR1 as MNHEY and CDR2 as SVGAGI. The ends lost 6 bases at V and 5 bases at J; junction bases unmatched: 4. This CDR3 spans 15 amino acids. The CDR3 loop reads CASSRLAGGLDTQYF. CDR3 sequence (DNA): TGTGCCAGCAGCCGACTAGCGGGAGGGTTAGATACGCAGTATTTT.

This chain links TRBV6-1 with TRBJ2-7, with 7 bases fitting TRBD2. The V segment lost 1 base and the J segment 3 bases; nucleotides outside the gene matches: 9. The CDR3 is 16 amino acids. Germline CDR1 and CDR2: MNHNS and SASEGT. As DNA, the CDR3 is TGTGCCAGCAGTGAAGGGGGCGGGAGCTCTGGCTACGAGCAGTACTTC. Amino acid sequence: CASSEGGGSSGYEQYF.

The J gene is TRBJ2-5, the V gene TRBV5-4, with TRBD2 matching 9 bases. Germline V lookup: CDR1 SGHNT, CDR2 YYREEE (reference sequence). V trimming: 1 base; J trimming: 2 bases; junction bases outside the gene matches: 6. The CDR3 is 16 amino acids. CDR3 bases: TGTGCCAGCAGCTTGATGGCGGGAGGGGATCAAGAGACCCAGTACTTC. It translates to CASSLMAGGDQETQYF.

V is TRBV7-2 and J is TRBJ2-3; a possible D gene is TRBD2 (6 bases). The CDR3 extends over 16 amino acids. V was trimmed by 5 bases and J by 2 bases, leaving 17 bases between them. Germline-derived CDR1 and CDR2 are SGHTA and FQGNSA. The DNA for the CDR3 is TGTGCCAGCAGCCCAGCGGGTAGCGGCCACACAGATACGCAGTATTTT. It translates to CASSPAGSGHTDTQYF.

The chain couples TRBV4-3 to TRBJ1-2, with D tentatively TRBD1 (5 bases). The CDR3 has 16 residues. The V end was cut by 1 base, the J end by 7 bases, with 19 bases between. The germline V gene encodes CDR1 LGHNA and CDR2 YSLEER. DNA of the CDR3: TGCGCCAGCAGCCAAGTAATTTCCGGGGGACTGCGTGGCTACACCTTC. Translated, it gives CASSQVISGGLRGYTF.

The chain joins TRBV7-2 to TRBJ2-7; a possible D gene is TRBD2 (7 bases). Trimming stripped 5 bases from V and 3 bases from J, with 14 bases between. CDR1 is SGHTA and CDR2 is FQGNSA in the germline V gene. This CDR3 is 14 amino acids long. The CDR3 here is CASSLGGDGYEQYF. The CDR3 nucleotides are TGTGCCAGCAGCCTAGGGGGGGATGGCTACGAGCAGTACTTC. Combining the CDR3 with reference TRBV7-2 and TRBJ2-7 gives the whole variable domain GAGVSQSPSNKVTEKGKDVELRCDPISGHTALYWYRQSLGQGLEFLIYFQGNSAPDKSGLPSDRFSAERTGGSVSTLTIQRTQQEDSAVYLCASSLGGDGYEQYFGPGTRLTVT.

V gene TRBV28 combines with J gene TRBJ2-4, with 10 bases aligning to TRBD1. The germline V gene encodes CDR1 MDHEN and CDR2 SYDVKM. The length of the CDR3 is 15 residues. With V trimmed by 7 bases and J by 0 bases, 3 bases remained unmatched. CDR3 coding DNA: TGTGCCAGCAACGACAGGGGGCGAGCCAAAAACATTCAGTACTTC. Translated, it gives CASNDRGRAKNIQYF. Supplemented by reference TRBV28 and TRBJ2-4, the full variable domain reads DVKVTQSSRYLVKRTGEKVFLECVQDMDHENMFWYRQDPGLGLRLIYFSYDVKMKEKGDIPEGYSVSREKKERFSLILESASTNQTSMYLCASNDRGRAKNIQYFGAGTRLSVL.

The V gene is TRBV6-1, the J gene TRBJ2-7, with 7 bases matching TRBD2. The germline V gene has CDR1 MNHNS and CDR2 SASEGT. The CDR3 extends over 14 amino acids. Unmatched junction bases numbered 3, after V lost 2 bases and J lost 2 bases. This CDR3 is CASSERDYTYEQYF. The CDR3 region has the DNA TGTGCCAGCAGTGAAAGGGACTACACCTACGAGCAGTACTTC.

The CDR3 sequence: CASSAGLAGGDTQYF. Written as DNA, the CDR3 is TGTGCCAGCAGCGCGGGACTAGCGGGAGGAGATACGCAGTATTTT. The V gene is TRBV7-2, the J gene TRBJ2-3, with TRBD2 matching over 15 bases. The CDR3 consists of 15 residues. The germline V gene has CDR1 SGHTA and CDR2 FQGNSA. V lost 5 bases to trimming and J lost 5 bases; unmatched junction nucleotides: 2.